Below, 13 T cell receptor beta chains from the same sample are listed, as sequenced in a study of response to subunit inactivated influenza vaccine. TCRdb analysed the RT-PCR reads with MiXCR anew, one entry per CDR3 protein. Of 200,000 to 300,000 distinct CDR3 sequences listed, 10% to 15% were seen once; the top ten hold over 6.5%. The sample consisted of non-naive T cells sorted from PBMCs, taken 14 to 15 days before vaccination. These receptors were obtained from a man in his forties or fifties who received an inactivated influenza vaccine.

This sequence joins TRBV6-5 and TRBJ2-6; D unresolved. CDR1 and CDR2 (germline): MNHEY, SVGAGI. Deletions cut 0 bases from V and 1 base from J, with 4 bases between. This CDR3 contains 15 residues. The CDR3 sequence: CASSYSWSGANVLTF. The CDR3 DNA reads TGTGCCAGCAGTTACTCGTGGTCTGGGGCCAACGTCCTGACTTTC.

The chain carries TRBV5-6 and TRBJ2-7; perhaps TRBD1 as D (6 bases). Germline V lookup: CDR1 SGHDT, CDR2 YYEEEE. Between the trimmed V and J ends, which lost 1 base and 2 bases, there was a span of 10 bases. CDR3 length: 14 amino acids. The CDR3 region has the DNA TGTGCCAGCAGCTTGCAGGGACAAGCCTACGAGCAGTACTTC. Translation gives CASSLQGQAYEQYF.

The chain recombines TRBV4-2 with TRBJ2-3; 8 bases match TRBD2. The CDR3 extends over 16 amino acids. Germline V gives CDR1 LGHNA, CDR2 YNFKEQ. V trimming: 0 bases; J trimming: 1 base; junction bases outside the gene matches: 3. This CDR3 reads CASSQETGGRTDTQYF. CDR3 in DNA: TGTGCCAGCAGCCAAGAGACGGGAGGGCGCACAGATACGCAGTATTTT.

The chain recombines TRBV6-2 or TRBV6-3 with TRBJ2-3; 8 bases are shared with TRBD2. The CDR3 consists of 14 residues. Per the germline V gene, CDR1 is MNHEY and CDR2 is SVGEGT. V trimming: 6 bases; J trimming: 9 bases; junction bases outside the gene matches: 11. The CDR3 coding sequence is TGTGCCAGCAGCACTTCCGGGACTAGATCCACGCAGTATTTT. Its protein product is CASSTSGTRSTQYF.

The CDR3 nucleotides read TGTGCCAGCGCTCCGTTTGCAACTAATGAAAAACTGTTTTTT. Its translation is CASAPFATNEKLFF. V and J are TRBV2 and TRBJ1-4, with unresolved D. In germline, CDR1 is SNHLY, CDR2 FYNNEI. The CDR3 has 14 amino acids. V dropped 8 bases and J dropped 0 bases, with 10 bases sitting between them.

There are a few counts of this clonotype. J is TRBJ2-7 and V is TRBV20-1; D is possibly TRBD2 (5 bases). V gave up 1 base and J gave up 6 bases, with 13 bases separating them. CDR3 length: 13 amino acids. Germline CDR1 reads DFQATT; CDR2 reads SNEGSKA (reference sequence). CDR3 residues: CSARVRMAGEQYF. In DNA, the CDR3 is TGCAGTGCTAGAGTTAGGATGGCGGGCGAGCAGTACTTC.

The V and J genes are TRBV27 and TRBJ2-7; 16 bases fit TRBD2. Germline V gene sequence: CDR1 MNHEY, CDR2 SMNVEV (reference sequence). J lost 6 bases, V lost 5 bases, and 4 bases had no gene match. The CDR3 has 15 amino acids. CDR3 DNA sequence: TGTGCCAGCAGTGGGGGGACTAGCGGGAGGGGCGAGCAGTACTTC. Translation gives CASSGGTSGRGEQYF.

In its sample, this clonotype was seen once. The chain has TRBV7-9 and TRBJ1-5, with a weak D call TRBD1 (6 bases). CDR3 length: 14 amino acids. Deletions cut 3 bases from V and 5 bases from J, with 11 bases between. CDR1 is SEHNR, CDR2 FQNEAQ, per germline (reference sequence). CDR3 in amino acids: CASSLGGLDQPQHF. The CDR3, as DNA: TGTGCCAGCAGCTTGGGGGGGCTGGATCAGCCCCAGCATTTT.

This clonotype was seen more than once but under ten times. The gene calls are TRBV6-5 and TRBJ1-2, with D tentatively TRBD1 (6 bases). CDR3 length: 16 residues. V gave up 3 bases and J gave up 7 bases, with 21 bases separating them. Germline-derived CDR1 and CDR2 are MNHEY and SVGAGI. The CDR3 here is CASSYIGQRDGGGYTF. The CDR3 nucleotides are TGTGCCAGCAGTTATATCGGACAGCGGGATGGGGGTGGCTACACCTTC.

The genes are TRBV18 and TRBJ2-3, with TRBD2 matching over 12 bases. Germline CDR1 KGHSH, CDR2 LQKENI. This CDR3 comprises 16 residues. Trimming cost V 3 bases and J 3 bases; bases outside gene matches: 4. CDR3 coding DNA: TGTGCCAGCTCACCGCGGACTAGCGGGATGACAGATACGCAGTATTTT. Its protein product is CASSPRTSGMTDTQYF.

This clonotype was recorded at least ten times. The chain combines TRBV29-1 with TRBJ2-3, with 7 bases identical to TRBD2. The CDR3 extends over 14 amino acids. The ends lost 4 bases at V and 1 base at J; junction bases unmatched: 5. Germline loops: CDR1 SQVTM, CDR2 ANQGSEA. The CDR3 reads CSVVPSGRTDTQYF. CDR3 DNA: TGCAGCGTTGTGCCTAGCGGCCGCACAGATACGCAGTATTTT.

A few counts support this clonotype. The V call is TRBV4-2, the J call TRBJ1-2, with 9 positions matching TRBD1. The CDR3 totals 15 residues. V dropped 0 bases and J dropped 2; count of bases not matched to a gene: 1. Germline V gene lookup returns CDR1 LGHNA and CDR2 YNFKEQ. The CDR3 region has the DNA TGTGCCAGCAGCCAAGAAGGACAGGGGAACTATGGCTACACCTTC. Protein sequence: CASSQEGQGNYGYTF.

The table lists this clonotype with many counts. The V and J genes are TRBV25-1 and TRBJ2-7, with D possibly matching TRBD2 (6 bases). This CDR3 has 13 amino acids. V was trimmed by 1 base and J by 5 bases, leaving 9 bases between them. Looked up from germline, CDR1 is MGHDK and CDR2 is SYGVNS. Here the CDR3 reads CASSELEGHEQYF. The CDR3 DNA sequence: TGTGCCAGCAGTGAATTGGAGGGCCACGAGCAGTACTTC.